A single sample gave rise to the 14 T cell receptor beta chains below, sequenced in a study of radiotherapy plus CTLA-4 blockade in lung cancer. The table came from immunoSEQ multiplex PCR; TCRdb's copy has only in-frame clones and leaves some out. Among some 110,000 clones listed, more than 65% were seen once. The source was peripheral blood, collected from a patient treated with radiotherapy plus ipilimumab. The origin of the receptors is a human donor with non-small cell lung cancer that progressed on radiotherapy plus ipilimumab. Some clones in this sample may be carry-over from other donors' samples.

Regarding this clone: Other nucleotide sequences from this sample produce the same CDR3. The genes are TRBV5-6 and TRBJ2-7; 11 bases fit TRBD2. CDR1 and CDR2 (germline): SGHDT, YYEEEE. The CDR3 sequence is 16 residues long. J gave up 6 bases and V 2 bases, and 10 bases lay outside the gene matches. In DNA form, the CDR3 reads TGTGCCAGCAGCTTCGGGCTAGCGGGGGGTGGACGCGAGCAGTACTTC. Translated, it gives CASSFGLAGGGREQYF.

The genes are TRBV5-1 and TRBJ2-5; D call uncertain. Germline CDR1 SGHRS, CDR2 YFSETQ. Trimming cost V 0 bases and J 2 bases, with 8 bases left between them. The CDR3 length is 14 residues. CDR3 loop: CASSLAAPQETQYF. CDR3 nucleotides: TGCGCCAGCAGCTTGGCTGCTCCTCAAGAGACCCAGTACTTC.

This rearrangement joins TRBV4-2 to TRBJ2-3, with TRBD2 matching over 9 bases. Germline V gene sequence: CDR1 LGHNA, CDR2 YNFKEQ. The CDR3 loop spans 18 amino acids. The V segment lost 4 bases and the J segment 1 base; nucleotides outside the gene matches: 12. CDR3 loop: CASSPQPLSSGGTDTQYF. Here the CDR3 DNA reads TGTGCCAGCAGCCCCCAACCTCTTTCTAGCGGGGGCACAGATACGCAGTATTTT.

The chain joins TRBV18 to TRBJ2-7, with TRBD1 matching over 10 bases. Trimming cost V 0 bases and J 6 bases; bases outside gene matches: 8. CDR1 is KGHSH and CDR2 is LQKENI in the germline V gene. The CDR3 is 16 residues long. In nucleotides, the CDR3 is TGTGCCAGCTCACCACCGATGGGACAGGGGAGAGGCGAGCAGTACTTC. Translated, it gives CASSPPMGQGRGEQYF.

The chain couples TRBV15 to TRBJ2-7, with D perhaps TRBD2 (6 bases). CDR1 is LNHNV, CDR2 YYDKDF, per germline (reference sequence). Trimming cost V 1 base and J 3 bases, with 13 bases left between them. The CDR3 length is 15 residues. The CDR3 is CATSRGGIEIYEQYF. The CDR3 DNA reads TGTGCCACCAGCAGAGGCGGGATTGAGATCTACGAGCAGTACTTC. Variable domain in full (rest from reference TRBV15 and TRBJ2-7): DAMVIQNPRYQVTQFGKPVTLSCSQTLNHNVMYWYQQKSSQAPKLLFHYYDKDFNNEADTPDNFQSRRPNTSFCFLDIRSPGLGDTAMYLCATSRGGIEIYEQYFGPGTRLTVT.

This clone was picked up one time. CDR3 nucleotide sequence: TGTGCCAGCGTTTACGCCCTTGGTGGCGAGCAGTACTTC. Protein product: CASVYALGGEQYF. The chain carries TRBV2 and TRBJ2-7; no reliable D call. Germline values: CDR1 SNHLY, CDR2 FYNNEI. V was cut by 8 bases and J by 6 bases, with 17 bases left in between. CDR3 length: 13 residues.

The V and J genes are TRBV27 and TRBJ2-5, with D perhaps matching TRBD2 (5 bases). CDR1 is MNHEY, CDR2 SMNVEV, per germline (reference sequence). Trimming pared 4 bases from V and 0 bases from J, leaving 15 bases between. The CDR3 is made up of 16 amino acids. CDR3: CASSYSKGENQETQYF. The DNA of the CDR3 is TGTGCCAGCAGTTATTCCAAGGGAGAAAACCAAGAGACCCAGTACTTC.

CDR3 nucleotides: TGTGCCAGCTCACCAATGGGGGCACAAGAGACCCAGTACTTC. It encodes CASSPMGAQETQYF. V usage is TRBV18 and J usage is TRBJ2-5; D may be TRBD1 (6 bases). Germline loops: CDR1 KGHSH, CDR2 LQKENI. This CDR3 is 14 amino acids long. V dropped 2 bases and J dropped 2 bases, with 9 bases sitting between them.

This chain's CDR3 is CASSLGTLNTEAFF. The CDR3 nucleotides read TGTGCCAGCAGTTTAGGGACTTTGAACACTGAAGCTTTCTTT. The J gene is TRBJ1-1, the V gene TRBV27; D perhaps matches TRBD1 (5 bases). V was cut by 2 bases and J by 0 bases, with 7 bases left in between. This CDR3 comprises 14 residues. CDR1 is MNHEY, CDR2 SMNVEV, per germline (reference sequence).

A note on this clone: The same CDR3 can be traced to other DNA sequences in this sample. The V and J genes are TRBV27 and TRBJ2-1, with TRBD2 matching over 7 bases. Germline values: CDR1 MNHEY, CDR2 SMNVEV (reference sequence). The CDR3 totals 14 residues. The V segment lost 2 bases and the J segment 4 bases; nucleotides outside the gene matches: 2. This CDR3 reads CASSLAGEYNEQFF. CDR3 in DNA: TGTGCCAGCAGTTTAGCGGGGGAGTACAATGAGCAGTTCTTC.

This clone turned up a few times. Distinct nucleotide sequences in the sample also encode this CDR3. In DNA form, the CDR3 reads TGTGCCAGTAGTATTGGACAGGGTTACACTGAAGCTTTCTTT. Translation: CASSIGQGYTEAFF. This chain links TRBV19 with TRBJ1-1, with 8 bases lining up with TRBD1. Losses at the gene ends were 3 bases for V and 3 bases for J; bases not matched to a gene: 3. Germline CDR1 is LNHDA and CDR2 is SQIVND (reference sequence). The CDR3 runs to 14 residues. The whole variable domain, filled in from reference TRBV19 and TRBJ1-1, reads DGGITQSPKYLFRKEGQNVTLSCEQNLNHDAMYWYRQDPGQGLRLIYYSQIVNDFQKGDIAEGYSVSREKKESFPLTVTSAQKNPTAFYLCASSIGQGYTEAFFGQGTRLTVV.

The J gene is TRBJ2-5, the V gene TRBV30, with D tentatively TRBD2 (7 bases). The germline V and J ends were trimmed by 7 bases and 5 bases, with 14 bases remaining between them. CDR1 GTSNPN and CDR2 SVGIG come from the germline V gene (reference sequence). The CDR3 contains 12 residues. Written as DNA, the CDR3 is TGTGCCTTCCGGGGGGCCCGGGAGACCCAGTACTTC. It codes for CAFRGARETQYF.

This chain links TRBV2 with TRBJ2-7; no firm D call. CDR1 and CDR2 (germline): SNHLY, FYNNEI. The CDR3 runs to 11 residues. Deletions cut 4 bases from V and 5 bases from J, with 6 bases between. DNA of the CDR3: TGTGCCAGCAGTGTTGTGGACGAGCAGTACTTC. Its translation is CASSVVDEQYF.

The gene calls are TRBV9 and TRBJ1-2; 7 bases are shared with TRBD1. Germline CDR1 is SGDLS and CDR2 is YYNGEE. The junction had 5 bases not matched to a gene; V was cut back by 4 bases and J by 2 bases. The CDR3 is made up of 14 amino acids. The CDR3 DNA reads as TGTGCCAGCAGCAGGACGGGACAGAACTATGGCTACACCTTC. Protein: CASSRTGQNYGYTF. Based on the CDR3 plus reference TRBV9 and TRBJ1-2, the full variable domain is DSGVTQTPKHLITATGQRVTLRCSPRSGDLSVYWYQQSLDQGLQFLIQYYNGEERAKGNILERFSAQQFPDLHSELNLSSLELGDSALYFCASSRTGQNYGYTFGSGTRLTVV.